Shown below are 25 T cell receptor beta chains from a single sample sequenced in a study of blood T cells in healthy people across ages. For the second PCR, which ran for 7 to 11 cycles, a sample-barcoded 5' primer and a J-beta primer mix were used. From the 5' RACE reads, TCRdb called clonotypes with MiXCR, one entry per CDR3 protein. The sample yields around 620,000 distinct CDR3 sequences, approximately 27% seen once. Input material: blood. All receptors come from a woman in her 70s in good health.

This clonotype has only a few counts. This chain joins TRBV6-2 or TRBV6-3 and TRBJ1-1, with D possibly being TRBD1 (6 bases). The CDR3 length is 14 residues. Trimming cost V 7 bases and J 1 base, with 13 bases left between them. The germline V gene has CDR1 MNHEY and CDR2 SVGEGT. CDR3 DNA sequence: TGTGCCAGCACACGCGGGGGGCGGAACACTGAAGCTTTCTTT. Translation: CASTRGGRNTEAFF.

The sample holds one count of this clonotype. The rearrangement uses TRBV4-3 and TRBJ2-2; D remains unclear. Looked up from germline, CDR1 is LGHNA and CDR2 is YSLEER. V shed 0 bases and J shed 4 bases, with 12 bases lying between them. The CDR3 has 16 residues. CDR3 bases: TGCGCCAGCAGCCAAGAGGCGCGGAGATTCACCGGGGAGCTGTTTTTT. This codes for CASSQEARRFTGELFF.

In this sample, this clonotype turned up a few times. The chain is built from TRBV3-1 and TRBJ1-6; D remains unclear. The ends were cut back, 1 base at V and 10 bases at J, with 14 bases in the middle. The CDR3 runs to 15 residues. Germline-derived CDR1 and CDR2 are LGHDT and YNNKEL (reference sequence). In nucleotides, the CDR3 is TGTGCCAGCAGCCAAGGAAAGAGCTGGACCTCACCCCTCCACTTT. It yields the protein CASSQGKSWTSPLHF.

This clonotype was seen a handful of times. The rearrangement joins TRBV7-9 to TRBJ2-2, with D possibly being TRBD2 (6 bases). The CDR3 is made up of 14 amino acids. Trimming removed 5 bases from V and 2 bases from J, with 9 bases in between. Germline CDR1 is SEHNR and CDR2 is FQNEAQ (reference sequence). The CDR3 nucleotides read TGTGCCAGCAGCCGGGACTCAAACACCGGGGAGCTGTTTTTT. Its protein is CASSRDSNTGELFF.

A few counts support this clonotype. A read error may be the cause here, since a much bigger clone is one base away. The rearrangement uses TRBV10-3 and TRBJ2-7; a weak D match, TRBD2 (5 bases). CDR3 length: 11 residues. Germline CDR1 reads ENHRY; CDR2 reads SYGVKD. The CDR3 sequence is CAISEYGERYF. The CDR3 DNA reads as TGTGCCATCAGTGAGTACGGGGAGCGGTACTTC.

The J gene is TRBJ2-7, the V gene TRBV7-9; 11 positions match TRBD2. After removal of 4 bases from V and 1 base from J, the junction contained 9 bases not matched to a gene. Germline V gives CDR1 SEHNR, CDR2 FQNEAQ (reference sequence). The CDR3 has 17 residues. The CDR3 bases are TGTGCCAGCAGCTCCCCGATAGGGACTAGCGGTTCCTACGAGCAGTACTTC. Translation gives CASSSPIGTSGSYEQYF. Combining the CDR3 with reference TRBV7-9 and TRBJ2-7 gives the whole variable domain DTGVSQNPRHKITKRGQNVTFRCDPISEHNRLYWYRQTLGQGPEFLTYFQNEAQLEKSRLLSDRFSAERPKGSFSTLEIQRTEQGDSAMYLCASSSPIGTSGSYEQYFGPGTRLTVT.

The gene calls are TRBV7-9 and TRBJ1-1; a possible D gene is TRBD1 (5 bases). Germline CDR1 SEHNR, CDR2 FQNEAQ (reference sequence). The CDR3 extends over 13 amino acids. V gave up 8 bases and J gave up 2 bases, with 12 bases separating them. The DNA of the CDR3 is TGTGCCAGCGAATATGGGGGTAACACTGAAGCTTTCTTT. This codes for CASEYGGNTEAFF. Variable domain in full (rest from reference TRBV7-9 and TRBJ1-1): DTGVSQNPRHKITKRGQNVTFRCDPISEHNRLYWYRQTLGQGPEFLTYFQNEAQLEKSRLLSDRFSAERPKGSFSTLEIQRTEQGDSAMYLCASEYGGNTEAFFGQGTRLTVV.

J is TRBJ1-2 and V is TRBV7-8; no reliable D call. Germline CDR1 SGHVS, CDR2 FQNEAQ. The CDR3 spans 12 residues. Trimming pared 1 base from V and 7 bases from J, leaving 7 bases between. As DNA, the CDR3 is TGTGCCAGCAGCTTAGGGGGTGTTGGCTACACCTTC. It yields the protein CASSLGGVGYTF. The variable domain in full, completed from reference TRBV7-8 and TRBJ1-2, reads GAGVSQSPRYKVAKRGQDVALRCDPISGHVSLFWYQQALGQGPEFLTYFQNEAQLDKSGLPSDRFFAERPEGSVSTLKIQRTQQEDSAVYLCASSLGGVGYTFGSGTRLTVV.

This clonotype was seen only a few times. This chain joins TRBV2 and TRBJ1-1; D might be TRBD1 (6 bases). The germline V gene has CDR1 SNHLY and CDR2 FYNNEI. Trimming shortened V by 6 bases and J by 2 bases, and 10 bases separated the two germline ends. This CDR3 region has 13 residues. This CDR3 is CASRVDSNTEAFF. The CDR3 region has the DNA TGTGCCAGCAGGGTGGACAGTAACACTGAAGCTTTCTTT.

In this sample, this clonotype turned up a few times. The J gene is TRBJ2-7, the V gene TRBV20-1; the match to TRBD2 covers 8 bases. CDR1 is DFQATT, CDR2 SNEGSKA, per germline (reference sequence). V was clipped by 0 bases and J by 4 bases; unmatched bases: 14. The CDR3 has 17 residues. CDR3 DNA sequence: TGCAGTGCTAGAGATCCGGTAATCTTAGCGGGAAGGTACGAGCAGTACTTC. Its translation is CSARDPVILAGRYEQYF.

This clonotype was counted only a few times. This chain connects TRBV14 to TRBJ2-1; the match to TRBD2 covers 9 bases. Germline CDR1 reads SGHDN; CDR2 reads FVKESK. V was clipped by 5 bases and J by 4 bases; unmatched bases: 12. The length of the CDR3 is 17 residues. The CDR3, as DNA: TGTGCCAGCAGCAAAGGGGTAGCGGGGGTCCATTACAATGAGCAGTTCTTC. Protein product: CASSKGVAGVHYNEQFF.

This clonotype occurred once. The chain joins TRBV6-6 to TRBJ2-5; D might be TRBD1 or TRBD2, each matching 7 bases. The assigned J gene may be wrong: the sequence end matches TRBJ2-7 better. Germline V CDR1 and CDR2: MNHNY, SVGAGI (reference sequence). The CDR3 length is 15 residues. The CDR3 loop reads CASSKGAGVPYEQYF. The CDR3 DNA follows: TGTGCCAGCAGCAAGGGGGCGGGGGTCCCCTACGAGCAGTACTTC.

The chain couples TRBV14 to TRBJ2-7; D may be TRBD1 or TRBD2 (5 bases each). Germline V gene lookup returns CDR1 SGHDN and CDR2 FVKESK. V lost 0 bases and J lost 6, with 15 bases in between. This CDR3 spans 15 amino acids. CDR3 nucleotide sequence: TGTGCCAGCAGCCAAGATGGCAGGGACCCTCCCGAGCAGTACTTC. It yields the protein CASSQDGRDPPEQYF.

The chain couples TRBV5-6 to TRBJ1-2; possible D gene TRBD1, 5 bases. V lost 4 bases and J lost 3, with 16 bases in between. The germline gives CDR1 SGHDT, CDR2 YYEEEE. The CDR3 runs 15 residues. The CDR3 sequence: CASSLYATEDYGYTF. The CDR3 DNA sequence: TGTGCCAGCAGCCTATACGCGACAGAGGACTATGGCTACACCTTC.

There are a few counts of this clonotype. At one boundary the junction diverges from the germline segment, which might be a read error. The V gene is TRBV29-1, the J gene TRBJ2-5; TRBD1 matches at 11 bases. The CDR3 totals 13 residues. Germline-derived CDR1 and CDR2 are SQVTM and ANQGSEA. The CDR3 region is CSDRDRGINEQFF. CDR3 in DNA: TGCAGCGATAGGGACAGGGGGATCAATGAGCAATTCTTC.

The sample holds a few counts of this clonotype. The chain carries TRBV15 and TRBJ2-4, with 9 bases fitting TRBD1. This CDR3 has 13 residues. With V trimmed by 8 bases and J by 10 bases, 9 bases remained unmatched. Germline CDR1 and CDR2: LNHNV and YYDKDF (reference sequence). CDR3 coding DNA: TGTGCCACCCGGACAGACAGGGGGGGGATTCAGTACTTC. Amino acid sequence: CATRTDRGGIQYF.

This chain links TRBV15 with TRBJ2-7; 13 nucleotides match TRBD2. Germline trimming cut 11 bases from V and 3 bases from J; bases unmatched to any gene: 10. Looked up from germline, CDR1 is LNHNV and CDR2 is YYDKDF (reference sequence). The CDR3 covers 15 residues. The CDR3 DNA reads as TGTGCCGTCAGACTAGCGGGGGGCCTAAACTACGAGCAGTACTTC. Translation gives CAVRLAGGLNYEQYF.

This clonotype showed up just a few times. The J gene is TRBJ2-1, the V gene TRBV5-4; tentatively, D is TRBD1 (6 bases). CDR3 length equals 14 residues. V was trimmed by 0 bases and J by 6 bases, leaving 10 bases between them. Germline assignment: CDR1 SGHNT and CDR2 YYREEE (reference sequence). The CDR3 sequence is CASSLDWGPNEQFF. The CDR3 DNA is TGTGCCAGCAGCTTGGATTGGGGGCCCAATGAGCAGTTCTTC.

The chain couples TRBV3-1 to TRBJ1-4; D uncertain. The CDR3 is 16 amino acids. The V end lost 0 bases, the J end lost 4 bases, and 12 bases lay between the germline ends. From germline, CDR1 is LGHDT and CDR2 YNNKEL (reference sequence). In DNA, the CDR3 is TGTGCCAGCAGCCAAGACAAGCCCCGTATTAATGAAAAACTGTTTTTT. It specifies CASSQDKPRINEKLFF. The whole variable domain, remainder taken from reference TRBV3-1 and TRBJ1-4, is DTAVSQTPKYLVTQMGNDKSIKCEQNLGHDTMYWYKQDSKKFLKIMFSYNNKELIINETVPNRFSPKSPDKAHLNLHINSLELGDSAVYFCASSQDKPRINEKLFFGSGTQLSVL.

The rearrangement links TRBV10-3 to TRBJ2-3; no definite D call. Per the germline V gene, CDR1 is ENHRY and CDR2 is SYGVKD. The V gene lost 4 bases and the J gene lost 3 bases, with 5 bases spanning the gap. The CDR3 spans 12 residues. DNA of the CDR3: TGTGCCATCAGTGGAACAACAGATACGCAGTATTTT. Translating gives CAISGTTDTQYF.

This clonotype was picked up a small number of times. The chain uses TRBV7-2 and TRBJ2-4; 8 bases align to TRBD2. CDR3 length: 15 residues. The germline V gene has CDR1 SGHTA and CDR2 FQGNSA. V lost 4 bases to trimming and J lost 3 bases; unmatched junction nucleotides: 5. The CDR3 reads CASSSGGAGKNIQYF. The CDR3 bases are TGTGCCAGCAGCTCCGGGGGGGCTGGCAAAAACATTCAGTACTTC.

The rearrangement links TRBV6-1 to TRBJ1-2, with 8 bases aligning to TRBD1. V lost 4 bases, J lost 5 bases, and 3 bases stayed unmatched. CDR3 length: 13 amino acids. Looked up from germline, CDR1 is MNHNS and CDR2 is SASEGT. The CDR3 DNA reads TGTGCCAGCAGTGCAGGGGGCCCTTATGGCTACACCTTC. Its protein is CASSAGGPYGYTF.

The chain is built from TRBV27 and TRBJ1-1; D is perhaps TRBD1 (5 bases). Germline CDR1 is MNHEY and CDR2 is SMNVEV (reference sequence). Trimming removed 2 bases from V and 3 bases from J, with 13 bases in between. The length of the CDR3 is 15 residues. CDR3 in amino acids: CASSLGGFGHTEAFF. DNA of the CDR3: TGTGCCAGCAGTTTAGGGGGTTTCGGCCACACTGAAGCTTTCTTT.

The chain links TRBV3-1 to TRBJ2-4, with D possibly matching TRBD2 (6 bases). CDR1 is LGHDT, CDR2 YNNKEL, per germline (reference sequence). Trimming stripped 1 base from V and 15 bases from J, with 13 bases between. This CDR3 contains 12 residues. The CDR3 loop reads CASSQVGGYGYF. CDR3 in DNA: TGTGCCAGCAGCCAAGTCGGAGGGTATGGGTACTTC.

This chain uses TRBV3-1 with TRBJ2-3; no firm D call. In germline, CDR1 is LGHDT, CDR2 YNNKEL (reference sequence). This CDR3 comprises 13 residues. V dropped 0 bases and J dropped 4 bases, with 5 bases sitting between them. CDR3 in amino acids: CASSQEHPDTQYF. The CDR3 DNA follows: TGTGCCAGCAGCCAAGAGCACCCAGATACGCAGTATTTT.